This passage covers 10 T cell receptor beta chains from one sample sequenced in a study of technical replicates of blood from a handful of donors (dated by TCRdb to about 2017). The library was generated by the immunoSEQ multiplex PCR assay. This immuneACCESS table, as held by TCRdb, lists in-frame sequences with V and J called but not all clones. Of the missing ones, under half trace to an unresolved V gene in checked studies; the others have no known cause. The sample table lists around 62,000 clones, about 98% of them with a count of one. The biggest ten clones account for about 0.16% of the sample. The sample taken for sequencing was T cells isolated from PBMCs. These receptors were collected from a human donor in good health.

This rearrangement joins TRBV5-1 to TRBJ1-2; D is ambiguous. V was clipped by 2 bases and J by 5 bases, with 13 bases between them. CDR1 SGHRS and CDR2 YFSETQ come from the germline V gene. The CDR3 covers 14 residues. The CDR3, as DNA: TGCGCCAGCAGCTTCCCCGGGAGAGGTTATGGCTACACCTTC. This translates into CASSFPGRGYGYTF. The variable domain in full, with the rest retrieved from reference TRBV5-1 and TRBJ1-2, is KAGVTQTPRYLIKTRGQQVTLSCSPISGHRSVSWYQQTPGQGLQFLFEYFSETQRNKGNFPGRFSGRQFSNSRSEMNVSTLELGDSALYLCASSFPGRGYGYTFGSGTRLTVV.

This chain connects TRBV30 to TRBJ1-4, with 7 bases lining up with TRBD1. Trimming removed 2 bases from V and 7 bases from J; junction bases left unmatched: 7. Germline V gene data show CDR1 as GTSNPN and CDR2 as SVGIG (reference sequence). The CDR3 spans 14 residues. The CDR3 region is CAWSRIEGAEKLFF. Here the CDR3 DNA reads TGTGCCTGGAGTCGAATAGAGGGGGCTGAAAAACTGTTTTTT.

The chain couples TRBV2 to TRBJ2-1; 8 bases line up with TRBD1. The J segment lost 4 bases and the V segment lost 4 bases, leaving 3 bases of the junction unmatched. The length of the CDR3 is 14 residues. CDR1 and CDR2 from the germline V gene are SNHLY and FYNNEI. The CDR3: CASSGTGRYNEQFF. The CDR3 DNA follows: TGTGCCAGCAGTGGGACAGGGAGGTACAATGAGCAGTTCTTC.

V and J are TRBV29-1 and TRBJ2-7; TRBD2 aligns across 10 bases. Germline V lookup: CDR1 SQVTM, CDR2 ANQGSEA. After removal of 4 bases from V and 3 bases from J, the junction contained 12 bases not matched to a gene. The CDR3 is made up of 16 amino acids. CDR3 loop: CSVVGVGTSANYEQYF. The CDR3 DNA sequence: TGCAGCGTTGTTGGAGTGGGGACTAGCGCGAACTACGAGCAGTACTTC.

V usage is TRBV7-6 and J usage is TRBJ2-1; possibly TRBD1 for D (6 bases). Germline V lookup: CDR1 SGHVS, CDR2 FNYEAQ. The CDR3 runs 18 residues. V was shortened by 0 bases and J by 2 bases, with 17 bases between the two germline ends. The DNA of the CDR3 is TGTGCCAGCAGCTTAGCGCGAAGACAGGCAGCCACCTACAATGAGCAGTTCTTC. Translating gives CASSLARRQAATYNEQFF.

The chain employs TRBV6-5 and TRBJ1-5; D not certain. CDR1 is MNHEY and CDR2 is SVGAGI in the germline V gene. CDR3 length: 12 amino acids. V lost 5 bases and J 11 bases, leaving 13 bases between the germline ends. The CDR3 nucleotides read TGTGCCAGCAGTCTGCTTGGAGGGACCCAGCATTTT. The encoded protein is CASSLLGGTQHF.

As for this clone: An end of the junction differs from the germline gene, which may be a read error. This rearrangement joins TRBV15 to TRBJ2-1, with 9 bases lining up with TRBD1. The CDR3 loop spans 16 amino acids. Germline CDR1 and CDR2: LNHNV and YYDKDF (reference sequence). The CDR3 sequence: CATSRETGGLYNEQFF. The CDR3 DNA reads TGTGCCACCAGCCGAGAAACAGGGGGCTTATACAATGAGCAGTTCTTC.

The chain recombines TRBV5-1 with TRBJ1-1; no reliable D call. The CDR3 covers 17 residues. Germline V gives CDR1 SGHRS, CDR2 YFSETQ. Trimming took 4 bases from V and 0 from J, leaving 19 bases between them. CDR3 DNA: TGCGCCAGCAGCCCTAAGCTTGATTTACCGATGAACACTGAAGCTTTCTTT. As protein: CASSPKLDLPMNTEAFF.

In DNA form, the CDR3 reads TGCGCCAGCAGCCTGGTTTTGGACAGGAGGAACACCGGGGAGCTGTTTTTT. Translated: CASSLVLDRRNTGELFF. The chain couples TRBV4-1 to TRBJ2-2; TRBD1 aligns across 7 bases. J lost 1 base, V lost 4 bases, and 9 bases had no gene match. The CDR3 is 17 residues long. From germline, CDR1 is MGHRA and CDR2 YSYEKL.

This chain uses TRBV4-1 with TRBJ2-5; 8 bases match TRBD2. Trimming took 0 bases from V and 2 from J; bases not matched to a gene: 2. Looked up from germline, CDR1 is MGHRA and CDR2 is YSYEKL. This CDR3 has 15 amino acids. The CDR3 region is CASSQEGLGQETQYF. Written as DNA, the CDR3 is TGCGCCAGCAGCCAAGAGGGACTAGGACAAGAGACCCAGTACTTC.